What follows are 17 T cell receptor beta chains derived from one specimen sequenced in a study of T cell responses to AZD1222 COVID-19 vaccine. Assay: immunoSEQ multiplex PCR; the TCRdb copy retains only in-frame clones and omits some. The sample shows roughly 190,000 clones, more than 85% of them seen only once. The sequenced sample was peripheral blood, obtained on day 0 of AZD1222 vaccination. The source of these receptors is an adult in good health.

The chain couples TRBV5-1 to TRBJ2-5, with D hard to call. The CDR3 extends over 11 amino acids. Per germline, CDR1 SGHRS and CDR2 YFSETQ. Trimming took 7 bases from V and 1 from J, leaving 5 bases between them. The CDR3 region has the DNA TGCGCCAGCCGACTCCAAGAGACCCAGTACTTC. Translating gives CASRLQETQYF.

The chain carries TRBV6-5 and TRBJ1-3; D not certain. Looked up from germline, CDR1 is MNHEY and CDR2 is SVGAGI. Trimming took 0 bases from V and 4 from J, leaving 7 bases between them. The CDR3 spans 14 residues. CDR3: CASSYSRRGNTIYF. DNA for the CDR3: TGTGCCAGCAGTTACTCAAGGAGGGGAAACACCATATATTTT.

The gene calls are TRBV23-1 and TRBJ1-3; D is ambiguous. TRBV23-1 is treated as an ORF (open reading frame) with a function not yet certain. The CDR3 is made up of 16 amino acids. The V end was cut by 4 bases, the J end by 7 bases, with 20 bases between. The CDR3 DNA sequence: TGCGCCAGCAGTCCAAATCCGGACCCCCTCCCGAACACCATATATTTT. Amino acids: CASSPNPDPLPNTIYF.

The chain carries TRBV6-5 and TRBJ1-2; unclear D gene. Per germline, CDR1 MNHEY and CDR2 SVGAGI. Trimming pared 4 bases from V and 4 bases from J, leaving 13 bases between. The CDR3 has 14 amino acids. The CDR3 DNA reads TGTGCCAGCAGTTCCACAGCTGCCGTCTATGGCTACACCTTC. This sequence encodes CASSSTAAVYGYTF.

The chain uses TRBV29-1 and TRBJ1-2, with D tentatively TRBD1 (5 bases). V lost 2 bases and J lost 5, with 9 bases in between. Germline V gene data show CDR1 as SQVTM and CDR2 as ANQGSEA. The CDR3 is 12 amino acids. The CDR3 DNA is TGCAGCGTTGAAAGGCGACAGTATGGCTACACCTTC. This sequence encodes CSVERRQYGYTF.

The rearrangement uses TRBV19 and TRBJ2-7, with D possibly matching TRBD1 (7 bases). V was clipped by 5 bases and J by 3 bases, with 17 bases between them. CDR1 LNHDA and CDR2 SQIVND come from the germline V gene (reference sequence). The length of the CDR3 is 15 residues. CDR3 sequence (DNA): TGTGCCAGTAGTTATAGGAGGGACAGAAACTACGAGCAGTACTTC. It encodes CASSYRRDRNYEQYF.

This chain uses TRBV6-1 with TRBJ1-5, with a tentative D call TRBD1 (5 bases). This CDR3 contains 19 residues. Trimming shortened V by 2 bases and J by 2 bases, and 22 bases separated the two germline ends. The germline CDR1 and CDR2 sequences are MNHNS and SASEGT. CDR3 coding DNA: TGTGCCAGCAGTGAATACTTTATTGTCAGGGAGATGGGCAATCAGCCCCAGCATTTT. Its translation: CASSEYFIVREMGNQPQHF.

This clone has only one observation. The chain is built from TRBV7-2 and TRBJ2-7, with 12 bases aligning to TRBD1. With V trimmed by 5 bases and J by 3 bases, 2 bases remained unmatched. This CDR3 is 14 amino acids long. Germline-derived CDR1 and CDR2 are SGHTA and FQGNSA. The DNA of the CDR3 is TGTGCCAGCAGCGGGACAGGGGGCCGCTACGAGCAGTACTTC. Protein product: CASSGTGGRYEQYF.

The rearrangement uses TRBV13 and TRBJ1-3; D is unresolved. Germline CDR1 and CDR2: PRHDT and FYEKMQ (reference sequence). V was clipped by 4 bases and J by 4 bases, with 5 bases between them. The CDR3 length is 12 residues. CDR3 loop: CASSSVGNTIYF. CDR3 in DNA: TGTGCCAGCAGCTCAGTCGGAAACACCATATATTTT.

This rearrangement joins TRBV4-1 to TRBJ2-7; D is ambiguous. Germline CDR1 and CDR2: MGHRA and YSYEKL. The germline V and J ends were trimmed by 0 bases and 0 bases, with 9 bases remaining between them. This CDR3 has 15 residues. CDR3 DNA: TGCGCCAGCAGCCAAGACCCCCAGAACTCCTACGAGCAGTACTTC. This gives the protein CASSQDPQNSYEQYF.

The chain has TRBV18 and TRBJ1-2; D is possibly TRBD1 (5 bases). Germline CDR1 KGHSH, CDR2 LQKENI. This CDR3 has 14 amino acids. V was trimmed by 8 bases and J by 6 bases, leaving 19 bases between them. CDR3 nucleotide sequence: TGTGCCAGCCAACTTTCGGAGGGGAGCCATGGCTACACCTTC. Translation: CASQLSEGSHGYTF.

The chain is built from TRBV10-3 and TRBJ1-4; D gene uncertain. This CDR3 comprises 13 residues. V lost 6 bases and J 8 bases, leaving 13 bases between the germline ends. Per the germline V gene, CDR1 is ENHRY and CDR2 is SYGVKD. The CDR3 loop reads CAIRTETQEKLFF. In DNA, the CDR3 is TGTGCCATCAGAACCGAGACACAGGAAAAACTGTTTTTT.

The chain couples TRBV28 to TRBJ1-2, with 7 bases aligning to TRBD1. This CDR3 comprises 15 residues. CDR1 and CDR2 (germline): MDHEN, SYDVKM. Germline trimming cut 6 bases from V and 7 bases from J; bases unmatched to any gene: 14. CDR3: CASSPTGLGGSGYTF. For the CDR3, the DNA is TGTGCCAGCAGCCCGACAGGGCTCGGGGGCAGTGGCTACACCTTC.

This clone was seen just once. V usage is TRBV5-1 and J usage is TRBJ2-7, with 9 bases lining up with TRBD1. V shed 7 bases and J 1 base; nucleotides not matched to a gene: 6. The CDR3 has 14 amino acids. Germline loops: CDR1 SGHRS, CDR2 YFSETQ. CDR3 in DNA: TGCGCCAGCGCGAGACAGGGGGAATCCTACGAGCAGTACTTC. Protein product: CASARQGESYEQYF.

In its sample, this clone was seen once. This chain links TRBV15 with TRBJ1-6; possible D gene TRBD1, 6 bases. This CDR3 has 15 residues. Trimming pared 3 bases from V and 0 bases from J, leaving 6 bases between. CDR1 and CDR2 from the germline V gene are LNHNV and YYDKDF (reference sequence). CDR3 nucleotide sequence: TGTGCCACCAGCAGGGACAGCTCCTATAATTCACCCCTCCACTTT. Amino acid sequence: CATSRDSSYNSPLHF.

The chain uses TRBV7-9 and TRBJ1-4, with D uncertain. This CDR3 region has 12 residues. V lost 6 bases to trimming and J lost 7 bases, with 9 bases between them. Germline-derived CDR1 and CDR2 are SEHNR and FQNEAQ (reference sequence). The CDR3 nucleotides read TGTGCCAGCAGAGGCCTAGGTGAAAAACTGTTTTTT. Translating it yields CASRGLGEKLFF.

This chain uses TRBV24-1 with TRBJ2-3; D unclear. Germline V gene lookup returns CDR1 KGHDR and CDR2 SFDVKD. The CDR3 contains 15 residues. V was clipped by 6 bases and J by 6 bases, with 18 bases between them. CDR3: CATSPTTAGSDTQYF. The CDR3 DNA is TGTGCCACCAGTCCAACAACAGCCGGCTCCGATACGCAGTATTTT.